These T cell receptor beta chains were read from a single sample in a study of metastatic and nonmetastatic thyroid tumors. TCRdb reprocessed the PCR reads via MiXCR. Of fewer than 20,000 clones in the sample, roughly 25% were seen once. Sequenced sample: adjacent normal tissue. The origin of the receptors is a female donor with papillary thyroid cancer or a benign thyroid nodule (not recorded which). Some clones in this sample may be carry-over from other donors' samples. The CDR3 runs from the conserved cysteine through the conserved F or W. Each record gives: D gene, J gene, V gene, clone size, CDR3 DNA, CDR3 protein. The D gene is left open where the match is weak. Rows give clone size only sometimes, using once, few, many, or a class for an expanded clone.

D: NA; J: TRBJ2-7; V: TRBV28; size: few; DNA: TGTGCCAGCAGTTTTTCCCGACGGGGAGAGCAGTACTTC; CDR3: CASSFSRRGEQYF
D: NA; J: TRBJ2-7; V: TRBV30; size: few; DNA: TGTGCCTGGAGTTCGGTCGGTACCTACGAGCAGTACTTC; CDR3: CAWSSVGTYEQYF
D: TRBD2; J: TRBJ2-7; V: TRBV20-1; size: NA; DNA: TGCAGTGCTATCCCGGGAGGGGTCCCCTACGAGCAGTACTTC; CDR3: CSAIPGGVPYEQYF
D: NA; J: TRBJ1-2; V: TRBV6-1; size: NA; DNA: TGTGCCACCGAAGTAAGGAGCTACACCTTC; CDR3: CATEVRSYTF
D: NA; J: TRBJ1-1; V: TRBV6-4; size: few; DNA: TGTGCCAGCAGTTCCGTAGGCACTGAAGCTTTCTTT; CDR3: CASSSVGTEAFF
D: NA; J: TRBJ2-7; V: TRBV6-1; size: few; DNA: TGTGCCAGCAGCCCTCTCGACCGGAGGAACGAGCAGTACTTC; CDR3: CASSPLDRRNEQYF
D: NA; J: TRBJ2-3; V: TRBV30; size: NA; DNA: TGTGCTAGTGGTTGGCTAGACACAGATACGCAGTATTTT; CDR3: CASGWLDTDTQYF
D: TRBD2; J: TRBJ2-7; V: TRBV5-1; size: few; DNA: TGCGCCAGCAGCTTGGGAGGAGCGGGGGCCTACGAGCAGTACTTC; CDR3: CASSLGGAGAYEQYF
D: NA; J: TRBJ1-3; V: TRBV28; size: few; DNA: TGTGCCAGCGCCTCGCCCGGGGGTAGCTCTGGAAACACCATATATTTT; CDR3: CASASPGGSSGNTIYF
D: TRBD1; J: TRBJ2-2; V: TRBV9; size: NA; DNA: TGTGCCAGCAGCCGACAGGGTGGGGACACCGGGGAGCTGTTTTTT; CDR3: CASSRQGGDTGELFF
D: TRBD2; J: TRBJ2-5; V: TRBV27; size: NA; DNA: TGTGCCAGCAGTTTTAGCGGGAGGTCCCTGAAGACCCAGTACTTC; CDR3: CASSFSGRSLKTQYF